What follows are 14 T cell receptor beta chains derived from one specimen sequenced in a study of blood T cell repertoires in COVID-19. Here immunoSEQ multiplex PCR was the method, and the copy in TCRdb shows in-frame clones only, minus some. The top ten clones hold approximately 5.3% of a sample with roughly 330,000 clones, more than 75% of them seen once. The sample comprised PBMCs or T cells enriched from blood (not recorded which). All receptors come from a woman aged 30 to 39 who had recovered from COVID-19.

V is TRBV28 and J is TRBJ1-1; D gene uncertain. Trimming took off 6 bases at V and 10 bases at J, with 12 bases between the two ends. Germline CDR1 MDHEN, CDR2 SYDVKM. The CDR3 contains 11 residues. CDR3 region: CASSQSRGAFF. The CDR3 nucleotides are TGTGCCAGCAGCCAATCCCGGGGAGCTTTCTTT.

The chain links TRBV27 to TRBJ2-7; 7 nucleotides agree with TRBD2. V shed 6 bases, J shed 2 bases, and the junction held 7 bases outside the gene matches. CDR3 size: 14 residues. Germline V gene data show CDR1 as MNHEY and CDR2 as SMNVEV (reference sequence). CDR3 in amino acids: CASRTLAIPYEQYF. The CDR3 nucleotides read TGTGCCAGCAGGACACTAGCGATACCCTACGAGCAGTACTTC.

The chain carries TRBV4-1 and TRBJ2-5; D is possibly TRBD2 (5 bases). This CDR3 is built from 14 residues. Germline values: CDR1 MGHRA, CDR2 YSYEKL. V was pared by 6 bases and J by 2 bases, with 13 bases between. CDR3 nucleotides: TGCGCCAGCAGAAAGAGCCCGGGGCAAGAGACCCAGTACTTC. Its translation: CASRKSPGQETQYF.

The rearrangement links TRBV7-2 to TRBJ2-7, with 8 bases that match TRBD1. CDR1 SGHTA and CDR2 FQGNSA come from the germline V gene. With 5 bases clipped from V and 4 bases from J, the junction kept 7 bases outside the gene matches. This CDR3 is built from 14 residues. The CDR3 region is CASSPDRGGYEQYF. Here the CDR3 DNA reads TGTGCCAGCAGCCCCGACAGGGGAGGATACGAGCAGTACTTC.

This chain uses TRBV3-1 (or the pseudogene TRBV3-2) with TRBJ1-4, with D possibly being TRBD1 (5 bases). This CDR3 spans 15 amino acids. The germline V gene encodes CDR1 LGHDT and CDR2 YNNKEL (reference sequence). V lost 1 base and J 8 bases, leaving 14 bases between the germline ends. The CDR3 spells CASSQGWEGIEKLFF. As DNA, the CDR3 is TGTGCCAGCAGCCAAGGCTGGGAGGGGATCGAAAAACTGTTTTTT.

This clone has ten or more counts. The V call is TRBV5-1, the J call TRBJ1-1; no clear D. V shed 0 bases and J shed 1 base, with 10 bases lying between them. Germline values: CDR1 SGHRS, CDR2 YFSETQ. This CDR3 is 15 amino acids long. In nucleotides, the CDR3 is TGCGCCAGCAGCTTGGAAAGTTCACAGAACACTGAAGCTTTCTTT. Translating it yields CASSLESSQNTEAFF.

This sequence joins TRBV6-5 and TRBJ1-2; 8 bases line up with TRBD1. This CDR3 has 13 residues. V was pared by 2 bases and J by 7 bases, with 3 bases of the junction left unmatched. Germline V gives CDR1 MNHEY, CDR2 SVGAGI. CDR3 DNA: TGTGCCAGCAGTTACGCTGGGACAGGTGGCTACACCTTC. Translated, it gives CASSYAGTGGYTF.

The rearrangement joins TRBV6-1 to TRBJ1-1, with 7 nucleotides matching TRBD1. From germline, CDR1 is MNHNS and CDR2 SASEGT. This CDR3 has 16 residues. V lost 4 bases to trimming and J lost 0 bases; unmatched junction nucleotides: 8. CDR3 nucleotide sequence: TGTGCCAGCAGTGGGGTTTCGGGACAGCTGAACACTGAAGCTTTCTTT. It is translated as CASSGVSGQLNTEAFF.

This chain joins TRBV7-9 and TRBJ2-3; weak D call: TRBD2 (5 bases). The CDR3 covers 12 residues. In germline, CDR1 is SEHNR, CDR2 FQNEAQ (reference sequence). V was shortened by 8 bases and J by 2 bases, with 8 bases between the two germline ends. The DNA for the CDR3 is TGTGCCAGCGTCGACTACACAGATACGCAGTATTTT. As protein: CASVDYTDTQYF.

V is TRBV19 and J is TRBJ1-1; no reliable D call. The CDR3 totals 15 residues. V was shortened by 4 bases and J by 1 base, with 13 bases between the two germline ends. Looked up from germline, CDR1 is LNHDA and CDR2 is SQIVND (reference sequence). The CDR3 is CASSTPEEANTEAFF. CDR3 nucleotides: TGTGCCAGTAGTACCCCGGAGGAGGCGAACACTGAAGCTTTCTTT.

The V and J genes are TRBV16 and TRBJ1-5; possible D gene TRBD1, 6 bases. The germline V and J ends were trimmed by 0 bases and 1 base, with 10 bases remaining between them. The length of the CDR3 is 16 residues. CDR1 is KGHSY and CDR2 is FQNENV in the germline V gene. CDR3 sequence reads: CASSQSGRGSNQPQHF. The CDR3 region has the DNA TGTGCCAGCAGCCAATCCGGAAGGGGGAGCAATCAGCCCCAGCATTTT. The variable domain in full, completed from reference TRBV16 and TRBJ1-5, reads GEEVAQTPKHLVRGEGQKAKLYCAPIKGHSYVFWYQQVLKNEFKFLISFQNENVFDETGMPKERFSAKCLPNSPCSLEIQATKLEDSAVYFCASSQSGRGSNQPQHFGDGTRLSIL.

The V gene is TRBV19, the J gene TRBJ2-5, with a possible D match to TRBD1 (6 bases). V shed 8 bases and J shed 4 bases, with 17 bases lying between them. CDR3 length equals 14 residues. CDR1 and CDR2 from the germline V gene are LNHDA and SQIVND (reference sequence). CDR3: CASAPQGFGETQYF. The CDR3 DNA sequence: TGTGCCAGTGCACCTCAGGGGTTTGGAGAGACCCAGTACTTC.

The chain recombines TRBV10-3 with TRBJ2-7; possible D gene TRBD1, 5 bases. Trimming cost V 4 bases and J 3 bases, with 7 bases left between them. Germline assignment: CDR1 ENHRY and CDR2 SYGVKD. The CDR3 spans 12 residues. In nucleotides, the CDR3 is TGTGCCATCAGTGGTGACAGCTACGAGCAGTACTTC. It specifies CAISGDSYEQYF.

This chain connects TRBV5-4 to TRBJ2-5; 9 bases are shared with TRBD1. Per the germline V gene, CDR1 is SGHNT and CDR2 is YYREEE (reference sequence). Trimming at V came to 4 bases and at J to 5 bases, leaving 9 bases not matched to a gene. CDR3 length: 15 amino acids. The CDR3 region is CASSDVQGAGETQYF. The CDR3 DNA follows: TGTGCCAGCAGCGACGTACAGGGGGCCGGGGAGACCCAGTACTTC.